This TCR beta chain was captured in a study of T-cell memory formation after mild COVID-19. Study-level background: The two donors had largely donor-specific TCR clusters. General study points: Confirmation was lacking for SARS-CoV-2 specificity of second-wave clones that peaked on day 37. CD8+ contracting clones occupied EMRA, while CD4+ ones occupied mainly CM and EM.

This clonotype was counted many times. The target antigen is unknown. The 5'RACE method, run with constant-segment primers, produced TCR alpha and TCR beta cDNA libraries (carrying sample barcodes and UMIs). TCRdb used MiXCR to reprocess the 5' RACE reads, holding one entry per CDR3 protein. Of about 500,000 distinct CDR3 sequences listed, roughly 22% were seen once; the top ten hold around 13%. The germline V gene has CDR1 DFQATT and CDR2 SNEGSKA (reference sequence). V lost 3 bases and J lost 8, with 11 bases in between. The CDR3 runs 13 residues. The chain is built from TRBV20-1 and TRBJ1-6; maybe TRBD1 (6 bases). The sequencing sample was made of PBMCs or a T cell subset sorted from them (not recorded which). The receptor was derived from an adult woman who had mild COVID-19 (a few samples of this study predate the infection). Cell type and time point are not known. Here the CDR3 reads CSASEGDYSPLHF. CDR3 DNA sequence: TGCAGTGCTAGTGAGGGGGACTATTCACCCCTCCACTTT.